This T cell receptor beta chain was profiled in a study of blood T cells in healthy people across ages (dated by TCRdb to 2013 to 2016). For the study in its entirety: In model experiments, roughly one uniquely barcoded TCR beta cDNA molecule per two T cells was captured by template switching. The study measured age-related changes in TCR beta repertoire diversity using deep sequencing normalized with unique cDNA molecular identifiers. The donors were divided into four age groups: young (average around 17 years), middle-aged (roughly 40), aged (roughly 66) and long-lived (about 79). To avoid experimental bias, donors of different ages were spread randomly across the sequencing lanes. For two donors (one aged 18 to 30 and one aged 80 or older), the study analyzed two additional independent replicas of 1 million unique cDNA reads from the same blood draw. On the study overall, not on this receptor specifically: Compared with the aged group, the long-lived group had more naive CD4+ T cells, fewer expanded clones and increased TCR diversity, suggesting age selection. Estimates of total diversity based on one million sequenced T cells were considered lower bounds and underestimates. Because donor CMV infection status was unknown, age-related changes in expanded clonotypes were potentially confounded. As age increased, observed TCR beta diversity per million T cells dropped in a roughly linear way, and a significant reduction was already evident by age about 40. Since profiling was done on bulk unsorted PBMCs, naive and antigen-experienced compartments could not be conclusively compared. There was a strong correlation between observed TCR beta diversity and the percentage of naive T cells measured by flow cytometry.

In the case of this clonotype: No cognate antigen has been identified for it. No qualities accompany the bases; no much larger clone lies one base away.

The protocol used for the library was 5' RACE. The sample was run on an Illumina HiSeq 2500. The second PCR ran for about 6 to 12 cycles and used a J-beta primer mix along with a sample-barcoded 5' primer. A template-switch 5' adaptor carrying 12 random nucleotides introduced a unique molecular identifier onto each TCR beta cDNA molecule. Each sample yielded at least 3 million CDR3-containing paired-end reads. The Mint cDNA synthesis kit, primed by a TRBC-specific oligonucleotide, was used to synthesize first-strand cDNA from all RNA. Following uracil-DNA glycosylase treatment, all cDNA underwent a first 18-cycle PCR with the universal primers M1SS and BC2_uni_R. Per the original workflow: Each sample was normalized by randomly selecting 1 million high-quality reads, each carrying a distinct molecular identifier. Reads with shared molecular identifiers were discarded instead of being binned into consensus sequences. CDR3 identification, clonotype clustering and error correction used MiTCR with a Q25 quality threshold and the strictest error-elimination algorithm. A nonparametric unseen species model with Euler transformation was used to estimate lower-bound total TCR beta diversity. TCRdb cleaned the public reads at Q25 with fastp, built clones with MiXCR and kept in-frame beta chains. Each CDR3 protein appears once, grouped with its most common genes and DNA. The V and J calls, along with clone size, are taken from TCRdb and not from the paper's own processing. Present in this sample are around 670,000 distinct CDR3 sequences, around 31% of which were seen just once. Of the sample, approximately 15% is held by the ten largest clones.

The donors were around 39 Caucasian individuals from Russia, aged roughly 6 to 100 years, who were systemically healthy. Ten milliliters of peripheral blood were drawn from each donor into EDTA-treated Vacutainer tubes. PBMCs were isolated by Ficoll-Paque density-gradient centrifugation, with at least 7 million obtained per sample. Total RNA, at least 6 micrograms per sample, was extracted from PBMCs with Trizol reagent. The percentages of naive CD45RAhigh/CD27high T cells were determined by flow cytometry on a PBMC aliquot from every donor. The origin of this receptor is a woman over 75 in good health. Sample: blood.

For the CDR3, the sequence is CSARNADLAKNIQYF. The bases are TGCAGTGCTAGAAACGCGGACCTAGCCAAAAACATTCAGTACTTC. The sequence is built from TRBV20-1 and TRBJ2-4; a confident D gene designation cannot be given. From a lookup of the germline V gene (reference sequence), CDR1 and CDR2 are DFQATT and SNEGSKA. Counted from cysteine to phenylalanine, this CDR3 has 15 amino acids. The entry retains the CDR3 DNA only, 45 bases that are in frame from base 1. A distance of 11 bases separates the germline ends of V and J, which lose 2 bases and 0 bases respectively.